This T cell receptor (beta chain) was identified during a study of neurological immune-mediated disorders. In regard to this clonotype: A read error may produce the germline difference seen at one junction end.

The germline V gene encodes CDR1 SGHRS and CDR2 YFSETQ. The CDR3 is 12 residues long. Template-switch 5'RACE cDNA synthesis added a 10-nucleotide unique molecular identifier. TCRdb independently ran MiXCR on the 5' RACE reads; one entry per CDR3 protein. This sample has about 50,000 distinct CDR3 sequences; around 4.2% occur once, and the top ten carry 2.9%. The clonotype originates from a man between 45 and 60 years old with multiple sclerosis. This sequence joins TRBV5-1 and TRBJ2-7; 7 positions match TRBD2. The sequencing input was PBMCs. CDR3 residues: CANSLGGKEQYF. CDR3 nucleotides: TGCGCCAACAGCTTGGGAGGGAAAGAGCAGTACTTC.